The rows below give T cell receptor beta chains drawn from one sample of a study of early T cells in non-severe SARS-CoV-2 infection. MiXCR, applied by TCRdb to the 5' RACE reads, yields one record per CDR3 protein. Here the sample spans about 49,000 distinct CDR3 sequences, around 11% being singletons. What was sequenced was whole blood. The receptors originated from an adult who was a healthcare worker with PCR-confirmed SARS-CoV-2 infection or an uninfected control (not recorded which). Both conserved end residues are part of each CDR3. The order of the fields is J gene, CDR3 length, D gene, clone size, V gene, CDR3 DNA, CDR3 protein. The D gene is left open where the match is weak. Expanded clones are given a class, and other clones once, few, many or no size at all.

J: TRBJ1-1
length: 14
D: -
size: -
V: TRBV7-6
DNA: TGTGCCAGCAGCCCTCTTGAAGGGACCACTGAAGCTTTCTTT
CDR3: CASSPLEGTTEAFF

J: TRBJ2-1
length: 15
D: TRBD2
size: many
V: TRBV7-2
DNA: TGTGCCAGCAGCGAGCGGGGAAGCTCCTACAATGAGCAGTTCTTC
CDR3: CASSERGSSYNEQFF

J: TRBJ2-1
length: 15
D: TRBD2
size: -
V: TRBV7-9
DNA: TGTGCCAGCAGCCCCCTAGCGGAGTCCTACAATGAGCAGTTCTTC
CDR3: CASSPLAESYNEQFF

J: TRBJ2-3
length: 15
D: TRBD2
size: few
V: TRBV4-2
DNA: TGTGCCAGCAGCCCGGGCGGCGGGGGGACAGATACGCAGTATTTT
CDR3: CASSPGGGGTDTQYF

J: TRBJ1-6
length: 17
D: TRBD1
size: -
V: TRBV11-2
DNA: TGTGCCAGCAGCTTAGTGGGGACACAGGGGAGGAATTCACCCCTCCACTTT
CDR3: CASSLVGTQGRNSPLHF

J: TRBJ1-1
length: 14
D: TRBD1
size: many
V: TRBV5-4
DNA: TGTGCCAGCAGGCGGGACAGGGGAAGCACTGAAGCTTTCTTT
CDR3: CASRRDRGSTEAFF

J: TRBJ2-7
length: 16
D: TRBD2
size: -
V: TRBV9
DNA: TGTGCCAGCAGCTCAGAAGGACTAGCGGGAACCTACGAGCAGTACTTC
CDR3: CASSSEGLAGTYEQYF

J: TRBJ2-7
length: 17
D: TRBD2
size: many
V: TRBV7-9
DNA: TGTGCCAGCAGGGGGGGACTAGCGGGACGGAGCTCCTACGAGCAGTACTTC
CDR3: CASRGGLAGRSSYEQYF

J: TRBJ1-2
length: 14
D: -
size: many
V: TRBV6-6
DNA: TGTGCCAGCAGTTACGCAGGGGCGAACTATGGCTACACCTTC
CDR3: CASSYAGANYGYTF

J: TRBJ2-7
length: 13
D: TRBD1
size: -
V: TRBV20-1
DNA: TGCAGTGCCCGAGGGGGACAGGGCTACGAGCAGTACTTC
CDR3: CSARGGQGYEQYF

J: TRBJ2-4
length: 13
D: TRBD2
size: few
V: TRBV3-1
DNA: TGTGCCAGCAGCTCAGCGGGGGAAGGCATTCAGTACTTC
CDR3: CASSSAGEGIQYF

J: TRBJ2-7
length: 14
D: TRBD2
size: -
V: TRBV3-1
DNA: TGTGCCAGCGGGCCTGTTAGCGGGGCCTACGAGCAGTACTTC
CDR3: CASGPVSGAYEQYF

J: TRBJ2-2
length: 14
D: -
size: few
V: TRBV5-1
DNA: TGCGCCAGCACCCCCTCACTGAACACCGGGGAGCTGTTTTTT
CDR3: CASTPSLNTGELFF

J: TRBJ2-1
length: 15
D: -
size: many
V: TRBV7-9
DNA: TGTGCCAGCAGCCCTAGGGGGGAGACGTTGGATGAGCAGTTCTTC
CDR3: CASSPRGETLDEQFF

J: TRBJ1-5
length: 15
D: TRBD1
size: many
V: TRBV11-2
DNA: TGTGCCAGCAGCTTGACAGGGAATAGCAATCAGCCCCAGCATTTT
CDR3: CASSLTGNSNQPQHF

J: TRBJ1-5
length: 13
D: -
size: many
V: TRBV7-3
DNA: TGTGCCAGCAGAGGGGTAGGGGAACAGCCCCAGCATTTT
CDR3: CASRGVGEQPQHF